This T cell receptor beta chain emerged from a study of T cells after yellow fever vaccination. This clonotype turned up a few times. Using its own MiXCR run on the 5' RACE reads, TCRdb lists one record per CDR3 protein. This sample has some 290,000 distinct CDR3 sequences, with roughly 10% found just once. Looked up from germline, CDR1 is DFQATT and CDR2 is SNEGSKA (reference sequence). J lost 4 bases, V lost 5 bases, and 12 bases had no gene match. The CDR3 totals 16 residues. The TCR comes from a man between 18 and 29 years old who received the YFV17D yellow fever vaccine. The sequences come from CD4+ T cells sorted from PBMCs, collected 45 days after the yellow fever booster vaccination. The V gene is TRBV20-1, the J gene TRBJ1-3, with 9 nucleotides matching TRBD1. The CDR3: CSAGKPGQGAGNTIYF. The CDR3 DNA is TGCAGTGCTGGTAAACCGGGACAGGGTGCCGGAAACACCATATATTTT.